A single sample is the source of the 16 T cell receptor beta chains below, sequenced in a study of shared clonotypes between healthy human individuals. The table came from immunoSEQ multiplex PCR; TCRdb's copy has only in-frame clones and leaves some out. The data hold hundreds of thousands of clones, with about 96% observed a single time. The sample was naive CD4+ T cells sorted from blood. The sample's subset: CD45RA+ positively selected. These receptors all come from a woman aged 30 to 39 in good health.

V is TRBV28 and J is TRBJ1-2, with TRBD1 as a possible D gene (6 bases). Germline V CDR1 and CDR2: MDHEN, SYDVKM. Trimming took off 3 bases at V and 8 bases at J, with 16 bases between the two ends. The CDR3 length is 14 residues. The CDR3 DNA is TGTGCCAGCAGTTTTAGCGACAGGTCGGGAGGCTACACCTTC. Translated: CASSFSDRSGGYTF.

This clone was seen a single time. The V gene is TRBV9, the J gene TRBJ2-1; D is perhaps TRBD2 (6 bases). The CDR3 is 15 amino acids. Germline V CDR1 and CDR2: SGDLS, YYNGEE. The ends were cut back, 0 bases at V and 6 bases at J, with 13 bases in the middle. The CDR3 nucleotides read TGTGCCAGCAGCGTAGGCTCCAGCGGGCTCAATGAGCAGTTCTTC. This gives the protein CASSVGSSGLNEQFF.

The rearrangement joins TRBV28 to TRBJ1-2; 10 bases fit TRBD1. In germline, CDR1 is MDHEN, CDR2 SYDVKM. CDR3 length: 17 residues. V gave up 8 bases and J gave up 3 bases; unmatched junction bases: 15. CDR3 region: CASRTAGTGVGYYGYTF. CDR3 coding DNA: TGTGCCAGCCGTACAGCCGGGACAGGGGTTGGTTACTATGGCTACACCTTC.

The chain carries TRBV21-1 and TRBJ2-7; no DNA check was done on the table's D call, TRBD1. TRBV21-1 is a listed pseudogene. This CDR3 has 14 amino acids. The CDR3 nucleotides are TGTGCCAGCAGCGAAGGGGACAGTTCCTACGAGCAGTACTTC. Amino acid sequence: CASSEGDSSYEQYF.

This chain links TRBV6-4 with TRBJ2-2; weak D call: TRBD1 (6 bases). CDR1 and CDR2 from the germline V gene are MRHNA and SNTAGT. This CDR3 has 14 residues. Trimming removed 10 bases at V and 0 bases at J, with 12 bases between. Here the CDR3 reads CATRQGPNTGELFF. CDR3 in DNA: TGTGCCACCCGGCAGGGGCCGAACACCGGGGAGCTGTTTTTT.

This clone has only one observation. CDR3 nucleotides: TGTGCCAGCAGCCTAACAGTGAAACAAGGGAGGGTGTCTAGTGAGCAGTTCTTC. It specifies CASSLTVKQGRVSSEQFF. The rearrangement links TRBV11-2 to TRBJ2-1, with 7 positions matching TRBD2. The germline gives CDR1 SGHAT, CDR2 FQNNGV. The V gene end was trimmed by 5 bases and the J gene end by 9 bases; junction bases not matched to a gene: 22. The CDR3 has 18 residues.

The chain is built from TRBV2 and TRBJ1-5; perhaps TRBD1 as D (5 bases). Germline V gene sequence: CDR1 SNHLY, CDR2 FYNNEI. The CDR3 covers 15 residues. V was cut by 2 bases and J by 6 bases, with 14 bases left in between. The CDR3 spells CASSEFIGGSQPQHF. The CDR3 DNA follows: TGTGCCAGCAGTGAATTTATTGGGGGTTCTCAGCCCCAGCATTTT.

The chain couples TRBV29-1 to TRBJ2-5; TRBD1 matches 7 bases. The V and J ends lost 4 bases and 7 bases, in that order; junction bases with no gene match: 21. The germline gives CDR1 SQVTM, CDR2 ANQGSEA. The CDR3 is made up of 17 amino acids. The CDR3, as DNA: TGCAGCGTTGTTGTCTTCTCACAGGGGCGTCCTCCAGGGACCCAGTACTTC. It yields the protein CSVVVFSQGRPPGTQYF. Together with reference TRBV29-1 and TRBJ2-5, the CDR3 gives the full variable domain: SAVISQKPSRDICQRGTSLTIQCQVDSQVTMMFWYRQQPGQSLTLIATANQGSEATYESGFVIDKFPISRPNLTFSTLTVSNMSPEDSSIYLCSVVVFSQGRPPGTQYFGPGTRLLVL.

This chain joins TRBV29-1 and TRBJ2-7, with TRBD2 identical over 12 bases. The junction had 14 bases not matched to a gene; V was cut back by 3 bases and J by 2 bases. Germline V lookup: CDR1 SQVTM, CDR2 ANQGSEA. This CDR3 has 18 amino acids. The CDR3: CSVEMPGLAGSGAYEQYF. The CDR3 nucleotides are TGCAGCGTTGAGATGCCGGGACTAGCGGGCTCAGGGGCCTACGAGCAGTACTTC.

The chain joins TRBV28 to TRBJ2-1; a possible D gene is TRBD2 (6 bases). Germline V gene lookup returns CDR1 MDHEN and CDR2 SYDVKM. V dropped 3 bases and J dropped 12 bases, with 27 bases sitting between them. The CDR3 length is 17 residues. CDR3: CASSFLGGTTILSLQFF. As DNA, the CDR3 is TGTGCCAGCAGTTTTTTGGGCGGGACGACCATTTTATCGTTGCAGTTCTTC.

This chain joins TRBV28 and TRBJ2-7, with D tentatively TRBD1 or TRBD2 (5 bases each). CDR1 is MDHEN and CDR2 is SYDVKM in the germline V gene. Trimming removed 1 base at V and 9 bases at J, with 16 bases between. The CDR3 has 14 amino acids. CDR3 amino acids: CASSLLGDPGLQYF. CDR3 nucleotide sequence: TGTGCCAGCAGTTTATTGGGGGACCCGGGTTTGCAGTACTTC.

This clone was seen only once. The chain joins TRBV28 to TRBJ1-2; 7 bases align to TRBD1. Germline lookup yields CDR1 MDHEN and CDR2 SYDVKM. V was clipped by 6 bases and J by 3 bases; unmatched bases: 10. There are 15 residues in the CDR3. This CDR3 reads CASSDRQGRYYGYTF. CDR3 bases: TGTGCCAGCAGCGATCGACAGGGCCGTTACTATGGCTACACCTTC.

This clone occurred once. This chain joins TRBV19 and TRBJ2-3; D perhaps matches TRBD2 (5 bases). Germline values: CDR1 LNHDA, CDR2 SQIVND (reference sequence). This CDR3 has 16 residues. V lost 5 bases and J lost 0, with 15 bases in between. The CDR3 coding sequence is TGTGCCAGTAGTTCTCAGCGGAAACTGAGCACAGATACGCAGTATTTT. Protein: CASSSQRKLSTDTQYF.

The chain carries TRBV5-1 and TRBJ2-1, with unresolved D. The CDR3 runs to 14 residues. Germline CDR1 SGHRS, CDR2 YFSETQ. The V and J ends lost 7 bases and 9 bases respectively, with 20 bases between them. Written as DNA, the CDR3 is TGCGCCAGCTCCCTAACAGCCCTAACGCGTGAGCAGTTCTTC. It is translated as CASSLTALTREQFF.

In its sample, this clone was seen a few times. This chain uses TRBV5-6 with TRBJ2-2; D uncertain. V was clipped by 0 bases and J by 2 bases, with 17 bases between them. There are 18 residues in the CDR3. Germline V gene lookup returns CDR1 SGHDT and CDR2 YYEEEE. The CDR3 sequence is CASSLAFGTGKNTGELFF. The CDR3 coding sequence is TGTGCCAGCAGCTTGGCGTTTGGAACTGGGAAAAACACCGGGGAGCTGTTTTTT. The entire variable domain, with the rest obtained from reference TRBV5-6 and TRBJ2-2, is as follows: DAGVTQSPTHLIKTRGQQVTLRCSPKSGHDTVSWYQQALGQGPQFIFQYYEEEERQRGNFPDRFSGHQFPNYSSELNVNALLLGDSALYLCASSLAFGTGKNTGELFFGEGSRLTVL.

As DNA, the CDR3 is TGTGCCAGCAGCTTGGCAGGGCCAGGCTACGAGCAGTACTTC. Its translation is CASSLAGPGYEQYF. The gene calls are TRBV5-5 and TRBJ2-7; a weak D match, TRBD1 (5 bases). V dropped 0 bases and J dropped 3 bases, with 10 bases sitting between them. Per the germline V gene, CDR1 is SGHKS and CDR2 is YYEKEE (reference sequence). The CDR3 has 14 residues.